This T cell receptor beta chain was recovered during a study of T-cell reconstitution after alpha-beta-depleted transplantation in children. A TCRbeta library incorporating unique molecular identifiers was prepared. TCRdb analysed the PCR reads with MiXCR anew, one entry per CDR3 protein. In the table there are hundreds of thousands of distinct CDR3 sequences, approximately 30% of which are singletons. This clonotype was recorded a few times. The CDR3 length is 15 residues. V dropped 4 bases and J dropped 4; count of bases not matched to a gene: 7. The germline V gene has CDR1 DFQATT and CDR2 SNEGSKA (reference sequence).

The sample here was PBMCs from the stem cell graft donor, taken from the stem cell graft. The sequence was collected from a human donor who donated a stem cell graft to a child with aplastic anemia. The chain has TRBV20-1 and TRBJ2-1; 10 nucleotides match TRBD2. The CDR3 reads CSAIKLAGIYNEQFF. In DNA, the CDR3 is TGCAGTGCTATAAAACTAGCGGGAATTTACAATGAGCAGTTCTTC.